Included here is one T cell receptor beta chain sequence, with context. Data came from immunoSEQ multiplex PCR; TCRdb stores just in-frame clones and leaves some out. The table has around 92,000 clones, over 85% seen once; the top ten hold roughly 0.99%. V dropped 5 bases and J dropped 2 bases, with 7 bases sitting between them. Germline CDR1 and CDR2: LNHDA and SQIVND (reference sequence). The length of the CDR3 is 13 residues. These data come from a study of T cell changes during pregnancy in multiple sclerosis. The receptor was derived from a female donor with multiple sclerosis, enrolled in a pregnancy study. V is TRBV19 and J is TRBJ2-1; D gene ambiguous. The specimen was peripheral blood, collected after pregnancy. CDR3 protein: CASSGHTYNEQFF. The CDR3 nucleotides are TGTGCCAGTAGTGGGCACACCTACAATGAGCAGTTCTTC. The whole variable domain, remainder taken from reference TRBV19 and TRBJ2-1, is DGGITQSPKYLFRKEGQNVTLSCEQNLNHDAMYWYRQDPGQGLRLIYYSQIVNDFQKGDIAEGYSVSREKKESFPLTVTSAQKNPTAFYLCASSGHTYNEQFFGPGTRLTVL.